Reported below is one T cell receptor (beta chain). Its antigen is unidentified. The data derive from a study of post-analysis software for immune sequencing data. On the study more broadly: There were relapsing-remitting, secondary progressive and progressive-relapsing multiple sclerosis among the disease courses included. Study-wide results and caveats: There was significantly lower normalized Chao1 diversity in multiple sclerosis patients than in controls.

Unique molecular identifiers were present in the TCR beta cDNA libraries. T cells numbering about 0.85 to 10 million yielded some 500,000 cDNA molecules. Using its own MiXCR run on the PCR reads, TCRdb lists one record per CDR3 protein. The data contain 750,000 to 950,000 distinct CDR3 sequences, roughly 50% of them singletons. The material sequenced was blood. This sequence was found in a girl aged 5 to 17 with multiple sclerosis.

CDR3 coding DNA: TGTGCCACCAGCAGACCACTTGGGGGCGGGCAGTACTTC. It is translated as CATSRPLGGGQYF. The rearrangement uses TRBV15 and TRBJ2-7; TRBD1 is a possible D gene (6 bases). V lost 2 bases and J lost 9, with 14 bases in between. CDR3 size: 13 residues. In germline, CDR1 is LNHNV, CDR2 YYDKDF (reference sequence).